These 7 T cell receptor beta chains share one sample of origin, sequenced in a study of identical twins. From the 5' RACE reads, TCRdb called clonotypes with MiXCR, one entry per CDR3 protein. The profile shows more than 400,000 distinct CDR3 sequences, roughly 15% of them singletons. These data also featured in a second study, about yellow fever vaccine responses in identical twins.

The sample taken for sequencing was CD4+ T cells sorted from blood. These receptors were taken from a woman younger than 30 in good health.

The rearrangement uses TRBV12-3 or TRBV12-4 and TRBJ2-7, with 7 bases matching TRBD1. Trimming at V came to 1 base and at J to 3 bases, leaving 9 bases not matched to a gene. This CDR3 spans 16 amino acids. The CDR3 spells CASSLEGHRGFYEQYF. DNA for the CDR3: TGTGCCAGCAGTTTAGAAGGTCACAGGGGCTTCTACGAGCAGTACTTC.

The V gene is TRBV18, the J gene TRBJ2-1; D unclear. The CDR3 loop spans 13 amino acids. V lost 1 base to trimming and J lost 6 bases, with 7 bases between them. From germline, CDR1 is KGHSH and CDR2 LQKENI. The CDR3 loop is CASSPQGANEQFF. The CDR3 DNA reads TGTGCCAGCTCACCACAGGGTGCCAATGAGCAGTTCTTC.

This clonotype was seen only a few times. The genes are TRBV20-1 and TRBJ2-3; D perhaps matches TRBD1 (7 bases). Germline CDR1 and CDR2: DFQATT and SNEGSKA (reference sequence). This CDR3 region has 18 residues. Trimming took off 6 bases at V and 0 bases at J, with 25 bases between the two ends. CDR3 in amino acids: CSAHAGTDLITSTDTQYF. Here the CDR3 DNA reads TGCAGTGCCCATGCGGGGACAGATCTCATTACTAGCACAGATACGCAGTATTTT.

This clonotype was counted between two and nine times. This chain uses TRBV2 with TRBJ2-4, with a tentative D call TRBD1 (6 bases). Germline V gene data show CDR1 as SNHLY and CDR2 as FYNNEI. The CDR3 is 14 amino acids. V was clipped by 9 bases and J by 1 base, with 13 bases between them. CDR3 sequence reads: CASLQGVAKNIQYF. CDR3 sequence (DNA): TGTGCCAGTTTACAGGGCGTTGCCAAAAACATTCAGTACTTC.

The V call is TRBV20-1, the J call TRBJ2-4; 11 bases are shared with TRBD2. This CDR3 has 17 amino acids. J lost 2 bases, V lost 1 base, and 7 bases had no gene match. The germline V gene encodes CDR1 DFQATT and CDR2 SNEGSKA (reference sequence). This CDR3 is CSARGLASGGPKNIQYF. In DNA form, the CDR3 reads TGCAGTGCTAGAGGGCTGGCTAGCGGGGGGCCCAAAAACATTCAGTACTTC.

This chain links TRBV2 with TRBJ1-1; a possible D gene is TRBD1 (6 bases). The CDR3 length is 14 residues. Trimming left V 5 bases short and J 0 bases short, with 10 bases between. Germline V gene lookup returns CDR1 SNHLY and CDR2 FYNNEI. The CDR3 sequence: CASSIRGLNTEAFF. CDR3 sequence (DNA): TGTGCCAGCAGTATCAGGGGACTGAACACTGAAGCTTTCTTT.

This clonotype turned up a few times. The chain combines TRBV2 with TRBJ2-1, with 7 nucleotides matching TRBD2. Germline V lookup: CDR1 SNHLY, CDR2 FYNNEI. With 3 bases clipped from V and 7 bases from J, the junction kept 12 bases outside the gene matches. CDR3 length: 16 amino acids. The CDR3 is CASSEGLASGLNEQFF. CDR3 DNA sequence: TGTGCCAGCAGTGAGGGTTTGGCTAGCGGCCTGAATGAGCAGTTCTTC.